A single sample is the source of the 16 T cell receptor beta chains below, sequenced in a study of shared clonotypes between healthy human individuals. TCRdb's copy holds only in-frame clones and misses some; the assay was immunoSEQ multiplex PCR. The table shows 1,400,000 or so clones, with 98% occurring only once. What was sequenced was naive CD4+ T cells sorted from blood. The subset here: CD45RA+ positively selected. Receptors originate from a man aged 25-45 years in good health.

V gene TRBV28 combines with J gene TRBJ1-5, with 9 bases fitting TRBD1. The germline V gene encodes CDR1 MDHEN and CDR2 SYDVKM. The CDR3 is made up of 15 amino acids. Unmatched junction bases numbered 11, after V lost 8 bases and J lost 6 bases. CDR3 in amino acids: CASGPRDRDAQPQHF. The DNA for the CDR3 is TGTGCCAGCGGCCCCCGGGACAGGGACGCTCAGCCCCAGCATTTT. The whole variable domain, remainder taken from reference TRBV28 and TRBJ1-5, is DVKVTQSSRYLVKRTGEKVFLECVQDMDHENMFWYRQDPGLGLRLIYFSYDVKMKEKGDIPEGYSVSREKKERFSLILESASTNQTSMYLCASGPRDRDAQPQHFGDGTRLSIL.

The CDR3 sequence: CASSLTPRSSSYEQYF. For the CDR3, the DNA is TGTGCCAGCAGCTTAACCCCCCGGTCGAGCTCCTACGAGCAGTACTTC. V and J are TRBV4-2 and TRBJ2-7, with D hard to call. Germline CDR1 LGHNA, CDR2 YNFKEQ. The CDR3 totals 16 residues. The ends were cut back, 5 bases at V and 0 bases at J, with 17 bases in the middle.

This chain links TRBV9 with TRBJ2-3, with TRBD2 matching over 11 bases. Germline V lookup: CDR1 SGDLS, CDR2 YYNGEE. CDR3 size: 19 residues. Unmatched junction bases numbered 16, after V lost 4 bases and J lost 3 bases. The CDR3 coding sequence is TGTGCCAGCAGCCCCTCCCCCACTAGCGGGAGATCGTGGACAGATACGCAGTATTTT. Translating it yields CASSPSPTSGRSWTDTQYF.

As for this clone: At the DNA level, this CDR3 is encoded by other sequences in the same sample as well. The chain has TRBV18 and TRBJ2-5; D call uncertain. The CDR3 extends over 14 amino acids. Trimming cost V 4 bases and J 2 bases, with 11 bases left between them. Germline CDR1 is KGHSH and CDR2 is LQKENI. The CDR3 DNA is TGTGCCAGCTCACTCAGTGGGCGGCAAGAGACCCAGTACTTC. Amino acids: CASSLSGRQETQYF.

This clone came up once. This chain joins TRBV18 and TRBJ1-5, with 9 positions matching TRBD1. The CDR3 sequence is 17 residues long. V trimming: 0 bases; J trimming: 1 base; junction bases outside the gene matches: 4. CDR1 and CDR2 from the germline V gene are KGHSH and LQKENI. The CDR3 nucleotides read TGTGCCAGCTCACCACCGACAGGGGGTTTGAGCAATCAGCCCCAGCATTTT. Translation gives CASSPPTGGLSNQPQHF.

The chain couples TRBV28 to TRBJ1-2; TRBD1 matches 10 bases. CDR1 is MDHEN, CDR2 SYDVKM, per germline. Trimming at V came to 8 bases and at J to 7 bases, leaving 16 bases not matched to a gene. CDR3 length equals 16 residues. The CDR3 nucleotides read TGTGCCAGCTTATGGCGAGGAGACAGGGGGCGTAGTGGCTACACCTTC. This codes for CASLWRGDRGRSGYTF.

The chain combines TRBV2 with TRBJ1-5; D not certain. The CDR3 has 14 amino acids. Germline V gene data show CDR1 as SNHLY and CDR2 as FYNNEI. The germline V and J ends were trimmed by 5 bases and 11 bases, with 19 bases remaining between them. CDR3 nucleotide sequence: TGTGCCAGCAGTCCAGGACTGAGCTTTTCGACCCAGCATTTT. Translating it yields CASSPGLSFSTQHF.

The chain is built from TRBV14 and TRBJ1-2, with a tentative D call TRBD1 (5 bases). Germline V gives CDR1 SGHDN, CDR2 FVKESK. Between the trimmed V and J ends, which lost 2 bases and 10 bases, there was a span of 17 bases. The CDR3 sequence is 14 residues long. In DNA, the CDR3 is TGTGCCAGCAGCCAATGGGGCAGACGGGATGACTACACCTTC. Translating gives CASSQWGRRDDYTF.

A single count supports this clone. V gene TRBV9 combines with J gene TRBJ2-2; D may be TRBD2 (5 bases). The germline CDR1 and CDR2 sequences are SGDLS and YYNGEE. This CDR3 is built from 14 residues. Trimming left V 3 bases short and J 3 bases short, with 9 bases between. CDR3 sequence (DNA): TGTGCCAGCAGCGGTGGACTTTACACCGGGGAGCTGTTTTTT. Translation: CASSGGLYTGELFF.

The chain joins TRBV6-5 to TRBJ2-7; D perhaps matches TRBD1 (6 bases). Trimming removed 6 bases at V and 5 bases at J, with 14 bases between. Germline V lookup: CDR1 MNHEY, CDR2 SVGAGI. CDR3 length equals 13 residues. CDR3 loop: CASSPQGRNEQYF. The CDR3 DNA sequence: TGTGCCAGCAGCCCACAGGGAAGAAACGAGCAGTACTTC.

J is TRBJ2-2 and V is TRBV6-4, with 8 bases that match TRBD1. Germline CDR1 is MRHNA and CDR2 is SNTAGT. The V gene end was trimmed by 9 bases and the J gene end by 3 bases; junction bases not matched to a gene: 6. The CDR3 consists of 14 residues. The chain's CDR3 is CASRMTGDTGELFF. CDR3 sequence (DNA): TGTGCCAGTAGGATGACAGGGGACACCGGGGAGCTGTTTTTT.

The rearrangement joins TRBV5-4 to TRBJ2-1, with 14 bases matching TRBD2. V shed 4 bases and J 7 bases; nucleotides not matched to a gene: 1. CDR3 length: 14 residues. Germline V gene lookup returns CDR1 SGHNT and CDR2 YYREEE (reference sequence). The CDR3 DNA is TGTGCCAGCAGCCGGACTAGCGGGAGGAATGAGCAGTTCTTC. This gives the protein CASSRTSGRNEQFF.

This clone appeared a single time. J is TRBJ2-7 and V is TRBV27; no clear D. V was clipped by 4 bases and J by 3 bases, with 13 bases between them. Germline loops: CDR1 MNHEY, CDR2 SMNVEV (reference sequence). The CDR3 length is 14 residues. The CDR3 sequence: CASSSRRVGYEQYF. The CDR3 DNA is TGTGCCAGCAGTTCCCGGAGAGTCGGCTACGAGCAGTACTTC.

The rearrangement joins TRBV11-3 to TRBJ2-1; D remains unclear. The V gene lost 4 bases and the J gene lost 2 bases, with 12 bases spanning the gap. Germline CDR1 SGHNT, CDR2 YENEEA. This CDR3 contains 15 residues. The CDR3 DNA reads TGTGCCAGCAGCTCTAAGTACCAGGCCTACAATGAGCAGTTCTTC. It is translated as CASSSKYQAYNEQFF.

The chain is built from TRBV5-5 and TRBJ1-3, with 7 bases identical to TRBD1. V shed 4 bases, J shed 0 bases, and the junction held 10 bases outside the gene matches. Germline assignment: CDR1 SGHKS and CDR2 YYEKEE (reference sequence). The CDR3 has 17 residues. CDR3 amino acids: CASSVRQGASSGNTIYF. CDR3 coding DNA: TGTGCCAGCAGCGTGAGACAGGGTGCTTCCTCTGGAAACACCATATATTTT.

The rearrangement joins TRBV28 to TRBJ2-7, with TRBD2 as a possible D gene (6 bases). Deletions cut 10 bases from V and 3 bases from J, with 19 bases between. The CDR3 sequence is 14 residues long. Germline CDR1 MDHEN, CDR2 SYDVKM. The CDR3 nucleotides read TGTGCCACTCATTCACCCGGGAGTTACTACGAGCAGTACTTC. Protein sequence: CATHSPGSYYEQYF.